This T cell receptor beta chain emerged from a study of radiation and T cells in renal cell carcinoma. Sequencing used immunoSEQ multiplex PCR; TCRdb keeps in-frame clones, though not all of them. The profile shows 100,000 to 150,000 clones, around 80% of them singletons. As to time point: blood 2 weeks post-SBRT. Treatment defined: 15 Gy SBRT to primary tumor, nephrectomy 4 weeks later. In regard to this clone: No antigen is known for it.

The study, taken as a whole, reports: In blood, top tumor clones expanded by 2 weeks, shrinking by 4.

The V end lost 0 bases, the J end lost 4 bases, and 13 bases lay between the germline ends. The germline gives CDR1 SGHRS, CDR2 YFSETQ. This CDR3 has 15 residues. The chain joins TRBV5-1 to TRBJ1-2; D gene uncertain. The source was blood, collected from a patient whose treatment included radiotherapy and nephrectomy. The clonotype was recovered from a man aged 45-65 years with renal cell carcinoma. The CDR3 region has the DNA TGCGCCAGCAGCTTGGGAGGCGTTACAGCCTATGGCTACACCTTC. This codes for CASSLGGVTAYGYTF.